This entry lists 6 T cell receptor beta chains sequenced from one sample in a study of siplizumab effects on memory and regulatory T cells. Assay: immunoSEQ multiplex PCR; the TCRdb copy retains only in-frame clones and omits some. The table records about 100,000 clones, 75% to 95% of them present only once. The material sequenced was CD4+ T cells sorted from blood. Receptor source: a human donor in good health.

This clone was picked up one time. V and J are TRBV12-5 and TRBJ1-5, with a possible D match to TRBD1 (6 bases). The CDR3 is 13 amino acids. Germline V gene data show CDR1 as LGHNT and CDR2 as FRNRAP. Deletions cut 5 bases from V and 4 bases from J, with 9 bases between. This CDR3 reads CASGPGQNQPQHF. The CDR3 DNA reads TGTGCTAGTGGTCCGGGACAAAATCAGCCCCAGCATTTT.

The chain links TRBV28 to TRBJ2-3; 9 positions agree with TRBD1. CDR3 length: 14 amino acids. Germline lookup yields CDR1 MDHEN and CDR2 SYDVKM. V trimming: 2 bases; J trimming: 4 bases; junction bases outside the gene matches: 1. The CDR3 loop is CASSLDRGADTQYF. In DNA form, the CDR3 reads TGTGCCAGCAGTTTAGACAGGGGGGCAGATACGCAGTATTTT.

This chain links TRBV29-1 with TRBJ2-2, with D perhaps given as TRBD1 or TRBD2 (6 bases each). CDR3 length: 14 residues. The germline V and J ends were trimmed by 3 bases and 5 bases, with 13 bases remaining between them. Germline values: CDR1 SQVTM, CDR2 ANQGSEA. The CDR3 nucleotides are TGCAGCGTTGATGAAAAGGGGGGAACCGGGGAGCTGTTTTTT. This codes for CSVDEKGGTGELFF.

The chain has TRBV2 and TRBJ2-7; 7 bases are a match to TRBD1. Germline V CDR1 and CDR2: SNHLY, FYNNEI. CDR3 size: 13 residues. CDR3 nucleotides: TGTGCTACCAGCCTCGACAGGGCCTACGAGCAGTACTTC. Its translation is CATSLDRAYEQYF.

V is TRBV10-3 and J is TRBJ1-6; D is unresolved. V was trimmed by 3 bases and J by 9 bases, leaving 6 bases between them. This CDR3 spans 12 amino acids. The germline V gene has CDR1 ENHRY and CDR2 SYGVKD. CDR3 in amino acids: CAISEGSSPLHF. The CDR3 DNA reads TGTGCCATCAGTGAAGGGAGTTCACCCCTCCACTTT.

The rearrangement uses TRBV6-5 and TRBJ1-1, with TRBD1 identical over 9 bases. Trimming at V came to 6 bases and at J to 0 bases, leaving 5 bases not matched to a gene. Germline CDR1 MNHEY, CDR2 SVGAGI. This CDR3 is 15 amino acids long. The CDR3 is CASSRRTGVNTEAFF. CDR3 nucleotides: TGTGCCAGCAGCCGCCGGACAGGGGTGAACACTGAAGCTTTCTTT.